This T cell receptor beta chain was observed in a study of Ad26.COV2.S vaccination and SARS-CoV-2 variants. Profiled with immunoSEQ multiplex PCR; TCRdb holds only in-frame clones, not every one. The data hold roughly 400,000 clones, with 80% to 95% observed a single time. The length of the CDR3 is 16 residues. Trimming removed 3 bases from V and 2 bases from J, with 14 bases in between. The germline gives CDR1 LNHDA, CDR2 SQIVND (reference sequence). Treatment in this sample: 15 to 20 received Ad26.COV2.S at low or high dose, single or two shots; about 5 received placebo; per-sample allocation not given. The samples were gathered on day 63 after the first injection of vaccine or placebo.

The chain has TRBV19 and TRBJ2-1, with a possible D match to TRBD2 (6 bases). The sequenced sample was peripheral blood, obtained in a trial of Ad26.COV2.S vaccine versus placebo. This clonotype originated in a person between 18 and 59 years old who received the Ad26.COV2.S COVID-19 vaccine or a placebo. The CDR3 DNA reads as TGTGCCAGTAGTATCGGGGGTGGGGTAACCTACAATGAGCAGTTCTTC. The encoded protein is CASSIGGGVTYNEQFF.